The sequence of this TCR beta chain was determined in a study of OX40 agonist ivuxolimab in advanced cancers. A word on this clone: As yet, its antigen is unknown.

Sequenced by immunoSEQ multiplex PCR; TCRdb stores in-frame clones only, minus some. The sample holds around 20,000 clones; 65% to 80% are singletons and the top ten take approximately 15%. Study-wide findings and caveats: Among expanded peripheral T cells, antigen specificity went undetermined.

The germline V and J ends were trimmed by 2 bases and 0 bases, with 11 bases remaining between them. This CDR3 has 15 amino acids. CDR1 is SGHTA and CDR2 is FQGTGA in the germline V gene. V is TRBV7-3 and J is TRBJ2-7, with D possibly TRBD2 on 6 matching bases. This specimen was CD4+ or CD8+ T cells sorted from blood, taken in a trial of the OX40 agonist ivuxolimab. The receptor's source is an adult with an advanced solid tumor such as melanoma, head and neck, liver or kidney cancer. DNA for the CDR3: TGTGCCAGCAGCTTAGGAGGCGGGGACTCCTACGAGCAGTACTTC. Translation gives CASSLGGGDSYEQYF.